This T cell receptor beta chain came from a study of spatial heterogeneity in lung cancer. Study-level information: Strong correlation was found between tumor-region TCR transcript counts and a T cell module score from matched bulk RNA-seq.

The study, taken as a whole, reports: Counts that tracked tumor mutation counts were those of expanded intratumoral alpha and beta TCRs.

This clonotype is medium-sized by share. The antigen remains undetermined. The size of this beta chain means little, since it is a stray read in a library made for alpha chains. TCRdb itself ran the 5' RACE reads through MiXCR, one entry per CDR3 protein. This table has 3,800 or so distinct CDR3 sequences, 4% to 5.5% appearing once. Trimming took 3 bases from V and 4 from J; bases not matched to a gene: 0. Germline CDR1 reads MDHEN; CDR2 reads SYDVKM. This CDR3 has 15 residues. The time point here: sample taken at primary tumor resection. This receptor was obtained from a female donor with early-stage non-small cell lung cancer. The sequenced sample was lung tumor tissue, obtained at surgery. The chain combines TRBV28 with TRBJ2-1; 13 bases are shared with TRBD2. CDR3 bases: TGTGCCAGCAGTTTGACTAGCGGGGGGTACAATGAGCAGTTCTTC. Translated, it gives CASSLTSGGYNEQFF. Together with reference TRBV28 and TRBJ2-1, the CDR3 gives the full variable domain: DVKVTQSSRYLVKRTGEKVFLECVQDMDHENMFWYRQDPGLGLRLIYFSYDVKMKEKGDIPEGYSVSREKKERFSLILESASTNQTSMYLCASSLTSGGYNEQFFGPGTRLTVL.